This T cell receptor beta chain is drawn from a study of T cells in localized non-small cell lung cancer. Study-wide results and limits: Appearing in adjacent lung were a median around 60 of the top 100 tumor clones. In the blood, greater T cell density corresponded to longer overall survival. Sequencing covered just one tumor region, so heterogeneity cannot be ruled out. Measurement of T cell clonality placed uninvolved adjacent lung highest, above the level in tumor.

Points on this clone: What it binds is unknown.

Data came from immunoSEQ multiplex PCR; TCRdb stores just in-frame clones and leaves some out. The sample includes nearly 11,000 clones, approximately 91% seen only once; the top ten take about an eighth. The CDR3 loop spans 15 amino acids. CDR1 and CDR2 from the germline V gene are MDHEN and SYDVKM. Trimming took off 6 bases at V and 1 base at J, with 13 bases between the two ends. V is TRBV28 and J is TRBJ2-1, with a possible D match to TRBD2 (6 bases). This TCR was sampled from a male donor at least 60 years old with stage III lung adenocarcinoma. The sample was peripheral blood, taken before any cancer treatment. The CDR3 coding sequence is TGTGCCAGCAGGGTGGGGGACTTATCCTACAATGAGCAGTTCTTC. This encodes CASRVGDLSYNEQFF.